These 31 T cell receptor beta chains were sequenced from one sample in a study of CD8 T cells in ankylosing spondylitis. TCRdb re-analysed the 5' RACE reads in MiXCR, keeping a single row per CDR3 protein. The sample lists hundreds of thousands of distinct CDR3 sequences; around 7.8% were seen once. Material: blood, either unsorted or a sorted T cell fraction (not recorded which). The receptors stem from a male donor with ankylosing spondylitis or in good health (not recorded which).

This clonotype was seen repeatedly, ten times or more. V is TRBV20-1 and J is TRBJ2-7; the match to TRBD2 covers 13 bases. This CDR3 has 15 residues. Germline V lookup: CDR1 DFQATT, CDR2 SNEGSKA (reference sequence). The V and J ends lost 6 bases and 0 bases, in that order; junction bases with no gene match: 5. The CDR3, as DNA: TGCAGTGCGAGACTAGCGGGGGGCAACTCCTACGAGCAGTACTTC. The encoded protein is CSARLAGGNSYEQYF.

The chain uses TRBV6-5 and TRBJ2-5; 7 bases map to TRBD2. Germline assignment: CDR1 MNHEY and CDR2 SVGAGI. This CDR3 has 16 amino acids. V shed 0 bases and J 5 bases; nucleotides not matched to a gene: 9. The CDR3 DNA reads TGTGCCAGCAGTTACTCCTGGGACGGGGGGAGGGAGACCCAGTACTTC. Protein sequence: CASSYSWDGGRETQYF.

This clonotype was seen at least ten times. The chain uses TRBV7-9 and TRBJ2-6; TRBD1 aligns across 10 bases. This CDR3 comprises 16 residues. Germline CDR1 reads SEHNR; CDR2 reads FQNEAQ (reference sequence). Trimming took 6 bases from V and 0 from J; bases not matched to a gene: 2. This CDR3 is CASRRDRGSGANVLTF. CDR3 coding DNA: TGTGCCAGCAGGAGGGACAGGGGCTCTGGGGCCAACGTCCTGACTTTC.

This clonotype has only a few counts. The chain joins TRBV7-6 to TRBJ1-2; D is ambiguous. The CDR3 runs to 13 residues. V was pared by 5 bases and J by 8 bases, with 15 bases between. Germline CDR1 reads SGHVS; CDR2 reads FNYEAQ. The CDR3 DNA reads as TGTGCCAGCAGCGGTGACCCGAGGCAGGGCTACACCTTC. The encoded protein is CASSGDPRQGYTF.

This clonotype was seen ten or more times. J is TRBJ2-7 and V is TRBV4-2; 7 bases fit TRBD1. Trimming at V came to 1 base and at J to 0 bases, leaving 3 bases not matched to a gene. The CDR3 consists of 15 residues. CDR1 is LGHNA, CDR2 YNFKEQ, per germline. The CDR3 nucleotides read TGTGCCAGCAGCCAAGTTGGGACAGCCTCCTACGAGCAGTACTTC. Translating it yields CASSQVGTASYEQYF.

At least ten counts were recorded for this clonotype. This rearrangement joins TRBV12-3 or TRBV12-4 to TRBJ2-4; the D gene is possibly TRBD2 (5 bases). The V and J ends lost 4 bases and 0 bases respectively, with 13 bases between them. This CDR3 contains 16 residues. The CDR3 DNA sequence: TGTGCCAGCAGTTCCAGACTAAAACTAGCCAAAAACATTCAGTACTTC. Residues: CASSSRLKLAKNIQYF.

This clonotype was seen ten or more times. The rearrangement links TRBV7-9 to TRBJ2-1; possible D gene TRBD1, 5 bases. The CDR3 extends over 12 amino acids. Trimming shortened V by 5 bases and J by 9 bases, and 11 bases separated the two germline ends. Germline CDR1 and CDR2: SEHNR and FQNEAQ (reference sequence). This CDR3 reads CASSPRRGEQFF. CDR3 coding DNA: TGTGCCAGCAGCCCCCGTAGGGGTGAGCAGTTCTTC. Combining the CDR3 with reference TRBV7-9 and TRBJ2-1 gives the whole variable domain DTGVSQNPRHKITKRGQNVTFRCDPISEHNRLYWYRQTLGQGPEFLTYFQNEAQLEKSRLLSDRFSAERPKGSFSTLEIQRTEQGDSAMYLCASSPRRGEQFFGPGTRLTVL.

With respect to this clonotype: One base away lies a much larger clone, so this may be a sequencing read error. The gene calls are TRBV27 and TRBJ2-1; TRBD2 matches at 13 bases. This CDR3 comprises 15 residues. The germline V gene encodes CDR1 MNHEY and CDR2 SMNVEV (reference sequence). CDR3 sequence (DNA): TGTGCCGGCAGTTTAACTAGCGGGGGGGCCAATGAGCAGTTCTTC. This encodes CAGSLTSGGANEQFF.

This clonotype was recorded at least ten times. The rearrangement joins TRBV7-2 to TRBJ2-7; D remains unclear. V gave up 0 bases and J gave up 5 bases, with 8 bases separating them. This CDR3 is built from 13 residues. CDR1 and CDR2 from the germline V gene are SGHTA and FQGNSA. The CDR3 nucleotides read TGTGCCAGCAGCTTAGCGGAACTTAACGAGCAGTACTTC. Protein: CASSLAELNEQYF.

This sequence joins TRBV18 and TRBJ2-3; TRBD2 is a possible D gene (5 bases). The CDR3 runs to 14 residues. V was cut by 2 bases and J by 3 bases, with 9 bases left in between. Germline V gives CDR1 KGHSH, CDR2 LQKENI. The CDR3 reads CASSPTRKTDTQYF. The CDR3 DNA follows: TGTGCCAGCTCACCAACTAGAAAGACAGATACGCAGTATTTT. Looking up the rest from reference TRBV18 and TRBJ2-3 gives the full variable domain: NAGVMQNPRHLVRRRGQEARLRCSPMKGHSHVYWYRQLPEEGLKFMVYLQKENIIDESGMPKERFSAEFPKEGPSILRIQQVVRGDSAAYFCASSPTRKTDTQYFGPGTRLTVL.

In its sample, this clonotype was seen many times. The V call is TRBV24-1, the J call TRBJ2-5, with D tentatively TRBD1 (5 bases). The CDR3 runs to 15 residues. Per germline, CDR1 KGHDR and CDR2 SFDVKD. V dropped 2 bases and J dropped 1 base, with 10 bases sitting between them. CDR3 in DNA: TGTGCCACCAGTGATTCCCGACAGTTCCAAGAGACCCAGTACTTC. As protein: CATSDSRQFQETQYF.

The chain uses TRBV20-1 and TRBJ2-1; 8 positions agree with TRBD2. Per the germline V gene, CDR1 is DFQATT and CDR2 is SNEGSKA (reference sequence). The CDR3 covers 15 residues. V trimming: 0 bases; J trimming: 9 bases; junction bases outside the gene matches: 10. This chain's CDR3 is CSARDTERERSEQFF. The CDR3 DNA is TGCAGTGCTAGAGATACCGAGCGGGAGCGGAGTGAGCAGTTCTTC.

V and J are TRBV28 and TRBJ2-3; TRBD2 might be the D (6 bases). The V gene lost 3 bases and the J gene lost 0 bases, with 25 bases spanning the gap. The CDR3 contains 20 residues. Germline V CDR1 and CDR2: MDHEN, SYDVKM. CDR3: CASSFPSGVTGSPSTDTQYF. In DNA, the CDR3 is TGTGCCAGCAGTTTCCCTTCGGGGGTGACGGGGAGCCCGAGCACAGATACGCAGTATTTT.

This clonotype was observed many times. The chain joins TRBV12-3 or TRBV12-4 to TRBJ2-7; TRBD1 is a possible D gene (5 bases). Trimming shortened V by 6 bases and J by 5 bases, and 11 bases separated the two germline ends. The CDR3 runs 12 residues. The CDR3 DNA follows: TGTGCCAGCAGCCTGACAGTCAACGAGCAGTACTTC. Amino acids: CASSLTVNEQYF.

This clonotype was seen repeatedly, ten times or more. The CDR3 reads CASSIEWSSYNEQFF. As DNA, the CDR3 is TGTGCCAGTAGTATTGAATGGAGCTCCTACAATGAGCAGTTCTTC. The genes are TRBV19 and TRBJ2-1; D ambiguous. The CDR3 runs 15 residues. Germline V gives CDR1 LNHDA, CDR2 SQIVND (reference sequence). V dropped 3 bases and J dropped 0 bases, with 9 bases sitting between them.

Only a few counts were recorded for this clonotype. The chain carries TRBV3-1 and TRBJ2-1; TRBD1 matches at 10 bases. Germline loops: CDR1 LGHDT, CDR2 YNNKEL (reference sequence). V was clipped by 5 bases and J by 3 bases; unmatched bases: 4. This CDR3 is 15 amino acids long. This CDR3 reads CASSNRDRGYNEQFF. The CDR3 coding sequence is TGTGCCAGCAGCAACCGGGACAGGGGCTACAATGAGCAGTTCTTC.

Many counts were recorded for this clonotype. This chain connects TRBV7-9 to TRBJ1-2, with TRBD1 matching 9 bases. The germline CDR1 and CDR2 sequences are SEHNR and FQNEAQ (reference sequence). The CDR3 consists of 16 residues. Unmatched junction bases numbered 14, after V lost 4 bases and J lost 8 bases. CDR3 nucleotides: TGTGCCAGCAGCTACTCCCAGGGACAGGGATTTCGGGGCTACACCTTC. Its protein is CASSYSQGQGFRGYTF.

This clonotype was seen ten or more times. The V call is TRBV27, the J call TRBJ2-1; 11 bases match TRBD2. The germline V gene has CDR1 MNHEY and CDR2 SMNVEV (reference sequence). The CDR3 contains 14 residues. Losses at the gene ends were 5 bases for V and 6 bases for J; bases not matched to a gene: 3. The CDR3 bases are TGTGCCAGCAGTCTGGGACTAGCGGTCAATGAGCAGTTCTTC. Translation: CASSLGLAVNEQFF.

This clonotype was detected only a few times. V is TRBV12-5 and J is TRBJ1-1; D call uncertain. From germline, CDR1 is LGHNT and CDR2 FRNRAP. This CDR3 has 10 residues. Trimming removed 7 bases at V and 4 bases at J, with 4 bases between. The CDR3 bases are TGTGCTAGTGTCGGCACTGAAGCTTTCTTT. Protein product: CASVGTEAFF. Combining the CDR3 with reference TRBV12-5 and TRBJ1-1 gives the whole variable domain DARVTQTPRHKVTEMGQEVTMRCQPILGHNTVFWYRQTMMQGLELLAYFRNRAPLDDSGMPKDRFSAEMPDATLATLKIQPSEPRDSAVYFCASVGTEAFFGQGTRLTVV.

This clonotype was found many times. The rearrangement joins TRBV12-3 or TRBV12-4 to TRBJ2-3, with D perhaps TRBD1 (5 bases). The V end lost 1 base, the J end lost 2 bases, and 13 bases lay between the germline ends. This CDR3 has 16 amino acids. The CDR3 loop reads CASSLEGKLITDTQYF. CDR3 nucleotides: TGTGCCAGCAGTTTAGAGGGGAAACTTATCACAGATACGCAGTATTTT.

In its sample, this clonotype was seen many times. CDR3: CASIMLSETQFF. The CDR3 bases are TGTGCCAGCATAATGTTATCGGAAACGCAGTTCTTC. The rearrangement joins TRBV21-1 to TRBJ2-1. TRBV21-1 represents a pseudogene. The CDR3 is 12 residues long.

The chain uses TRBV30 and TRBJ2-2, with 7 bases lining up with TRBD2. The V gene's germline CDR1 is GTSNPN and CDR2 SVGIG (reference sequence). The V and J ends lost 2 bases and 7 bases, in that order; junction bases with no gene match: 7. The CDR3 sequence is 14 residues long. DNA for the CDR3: TGTGCCTGGAGTCTTTTGGGAGGGAGCGGGGAGCTGTTTTTT. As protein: CAWSLLGGSGELFF.

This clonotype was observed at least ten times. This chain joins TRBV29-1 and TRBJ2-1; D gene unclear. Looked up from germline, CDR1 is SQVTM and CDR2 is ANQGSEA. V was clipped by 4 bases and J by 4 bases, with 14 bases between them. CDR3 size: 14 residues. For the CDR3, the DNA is TGCAGCGTTGTCGGGTCGGCTTCATACAATGAGCAGTTCTTC. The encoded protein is CSVVGSASYNEQFF.

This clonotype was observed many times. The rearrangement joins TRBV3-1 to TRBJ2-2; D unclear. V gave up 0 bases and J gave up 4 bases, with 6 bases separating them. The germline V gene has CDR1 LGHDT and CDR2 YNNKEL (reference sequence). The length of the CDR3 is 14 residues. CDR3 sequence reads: CASSQDLPTGELFF. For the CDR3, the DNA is TGTGCCAGCAGCCAAGATCTTCCCACCGGGGAGCTGTTTTTT.

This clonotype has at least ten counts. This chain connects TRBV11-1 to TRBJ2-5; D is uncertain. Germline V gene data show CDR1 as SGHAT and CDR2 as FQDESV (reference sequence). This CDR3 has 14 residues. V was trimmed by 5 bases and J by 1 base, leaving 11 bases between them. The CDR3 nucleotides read TGTGCCAGCAGCCCTCGGCACAGCCAAGAGACCCAGTACTTC. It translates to CASSPRHSQETQYF.

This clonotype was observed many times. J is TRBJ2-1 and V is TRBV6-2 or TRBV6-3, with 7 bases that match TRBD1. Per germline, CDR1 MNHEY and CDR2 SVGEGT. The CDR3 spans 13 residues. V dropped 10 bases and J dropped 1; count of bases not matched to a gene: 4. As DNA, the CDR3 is TGTGCCACCTCGACAGGGTCCTACAATGAGCAGTTCTTC. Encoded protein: CATSTGSYNEQFF.

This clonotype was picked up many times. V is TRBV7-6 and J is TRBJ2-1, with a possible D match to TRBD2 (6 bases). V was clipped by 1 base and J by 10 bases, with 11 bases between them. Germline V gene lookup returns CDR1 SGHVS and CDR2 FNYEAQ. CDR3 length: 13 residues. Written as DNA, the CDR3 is TGTGCCAGCAGCTTAGGCCCGGGGGACGAGCAGTTCTTC. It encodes CASSLGPGDEQFF.

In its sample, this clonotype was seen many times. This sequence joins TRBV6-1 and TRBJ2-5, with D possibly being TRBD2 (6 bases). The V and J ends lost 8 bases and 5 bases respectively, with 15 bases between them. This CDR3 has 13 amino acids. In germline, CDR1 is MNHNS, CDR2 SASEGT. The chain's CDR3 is CASQGLTGETQYF. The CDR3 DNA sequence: TGTGCCAGCCAGGGACTCACCGGGGAGACCCAGTACTTC.

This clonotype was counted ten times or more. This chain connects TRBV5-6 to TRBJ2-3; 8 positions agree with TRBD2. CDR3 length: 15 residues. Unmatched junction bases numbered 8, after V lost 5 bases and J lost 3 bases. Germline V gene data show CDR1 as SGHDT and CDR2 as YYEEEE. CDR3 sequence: CASRPKRESTDTQYF. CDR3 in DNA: TGTGCCAGCAGACCAAAGCGGGAGAGTACAGATACGCAGTATTTT.

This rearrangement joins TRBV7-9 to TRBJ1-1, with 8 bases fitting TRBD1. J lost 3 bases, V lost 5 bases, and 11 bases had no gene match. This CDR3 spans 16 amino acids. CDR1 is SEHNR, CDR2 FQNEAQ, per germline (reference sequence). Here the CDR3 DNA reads TGTGCCAGCAGCCCTGGGACAGGCTTCATGTACACTGAAGCTTTCTTT. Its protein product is CASSPGTGFMYTEAFF.

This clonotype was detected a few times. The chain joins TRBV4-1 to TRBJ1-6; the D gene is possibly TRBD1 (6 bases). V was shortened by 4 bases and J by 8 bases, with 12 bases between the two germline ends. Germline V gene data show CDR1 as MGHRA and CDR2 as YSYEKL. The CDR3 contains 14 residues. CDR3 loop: CASSLDRFDSPLHF. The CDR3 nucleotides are TGCGCCAGCAGCCTCGACAGGTTTGATTCACCCCTCCACTTT.